This record looks at one T cell receptor (beta chain) sequence and its context. Its antigen is not known. This entry is derived from a study of CD8+ T cells in alopecia areata. Study summary: Oral tofacitinib (5 to 10 mg twice daily) was administered to treated patients. Study results and caveats: Scalp samples also yield sequences from resident alphabeta T cells of normal skin.

Reverse transcribed after extraction, RNA yielded cDNA as the sequencing template. Some clones are missing from TCRdb's copy, which holds only in-frame ones; the method was immunoSEQ multiplex PCR. The sample records 95,000 to 110,000 clones, roughly 84% being singletons. Treatment described: oral pan-JAK inhibitor, 5-10 mg twice daily. Individuals with alopecia areata gave both lesional scalp punch biopsies and peripheral blood for collection. This CDR3 comprises 14 residues. V shed 3 bases and J shed 8 bases, with 13 bases lying between them. Germline assignment: CDR1 SGHAT and CDR2 FQNNGV. The origin of this receptor is a human donor with alopecia areata. This chain connects TRBV11-2 to TRBJ1-4; no definite D call. The sample was CD8+ T cells sorted from blood, taken at week 24, from a patient treated with tofacitinib. Here the CDR3 DNA reads TGTGCCAGCAGCTTGTGGTTGGCAGAAGAAAAACTGTTTTTT. Translating it yields CASSLWLAEEKLFF.